The clone carrying this TCR beta chain was recorded a few times. Its target is unknown. This could be a read error, since a much larger clone is one nucleotide away. Cells are PBMCs isolated from 9 to 10 ml of fresh blood. Germline V gene sequence: CDR1 SGHAT, CDR2 FQNNGV. V lost 8 bases and J 5 bases, leaving 15 bases between the germline ends. This CDR3 comprises 13 residues. This sample is part of a study of T cells in Graves' hyperthyroidism and ophthalmopathy. General study points: Onset of ophthalmopathy came a median 6.5 months after the model predicted it. Most expanded thyroid clonotypes above 0.001 recurred in blood.

Amplified regions were TCR beta CDR3 sequences from RNA transcripts. Primed by the HTBI set, a first-round RT-PCR was run on the TCR CDR3. TCRdb used MiXCR to reprocess the multiplex PCR reads, holding one entry per CDR3 protein. The sample has approximately 600,000 distinct CDR3 sequences; approximately 13% are singletons. Material: blood. The receptor was isolated from a woman in her 30s with Graves' hyperthyroidism that later progressed to Graves' ophthalmopathy. The gene calls are TRBV11-2 and TRBJ1-2, with a weak D call TRBD1 (5 bases). CDR3: CASRPLGGYGYTF. CDR3 nucleotide sequence: TGTGCCAGCCGCCCGCTGGGGGGGTATGGCTACACCTTC.